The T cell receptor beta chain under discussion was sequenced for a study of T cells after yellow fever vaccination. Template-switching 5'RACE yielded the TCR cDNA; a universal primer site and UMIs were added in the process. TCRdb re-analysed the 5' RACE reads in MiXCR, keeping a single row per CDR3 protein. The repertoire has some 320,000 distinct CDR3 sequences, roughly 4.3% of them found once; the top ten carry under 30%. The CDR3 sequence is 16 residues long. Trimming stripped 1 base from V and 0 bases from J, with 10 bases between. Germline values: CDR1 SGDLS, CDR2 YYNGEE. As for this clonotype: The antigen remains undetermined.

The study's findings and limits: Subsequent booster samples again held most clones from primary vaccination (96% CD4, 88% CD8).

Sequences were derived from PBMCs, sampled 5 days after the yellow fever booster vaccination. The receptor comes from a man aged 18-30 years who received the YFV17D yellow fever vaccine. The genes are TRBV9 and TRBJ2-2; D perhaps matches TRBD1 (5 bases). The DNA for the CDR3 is TGTGCCAGCAGCGTATTAAGGACACCGAACACCGGGGAGCTGTTTTTT. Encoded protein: CASSVLRTPNTGELFF.